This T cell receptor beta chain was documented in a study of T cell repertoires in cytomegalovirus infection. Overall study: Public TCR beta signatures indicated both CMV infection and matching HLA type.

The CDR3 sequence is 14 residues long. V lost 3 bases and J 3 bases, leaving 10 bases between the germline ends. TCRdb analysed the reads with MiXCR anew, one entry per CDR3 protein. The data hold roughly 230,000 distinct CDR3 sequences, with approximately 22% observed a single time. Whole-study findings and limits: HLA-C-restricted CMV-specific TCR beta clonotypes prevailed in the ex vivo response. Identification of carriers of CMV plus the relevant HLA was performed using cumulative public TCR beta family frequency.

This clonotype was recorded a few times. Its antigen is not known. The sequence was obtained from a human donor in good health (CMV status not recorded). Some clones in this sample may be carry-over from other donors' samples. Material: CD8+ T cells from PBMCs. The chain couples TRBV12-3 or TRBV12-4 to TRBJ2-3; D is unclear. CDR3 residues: CASSFVGRTDTQYF. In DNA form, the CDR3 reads TGTGCCAGCAGTTTCGTAGGGCGGACAGATACGCAGTATTTT.